Described below is a single TCR beta chain sequence and its context. This record belongs to a study of low-dose radiotherapy and immunotherapy resistance in tumors. About the study: Each fraction given to Cohort 2 every two weeks delivered 1 Gy, and the total reached 13 Gy over 26 weeks. Oral aspirin 300 mg was taken by patients daily for four cycles from cycle 1 day 1.

As to time point: before trial treatment. Germline V lookup: CDR1 MNHNY, CDR2 SVGAGI (reference sequence). Trimming shortened V by 7 bases and J by 5 bases, and 17 bases separated the two germline ends. This CDR3 is 14 amino acids long. Covering alpha and beta chains, TRAV- and TRBV-specific primers were used for the first-strand cDNA. Both a constant-region primer and a V-primer adapter served to amplify TCRs across 20 PCR cycles. One entry per CDR3 protein results from TCRdb running MiXCR on the reads. The data hold roughly 39,000 distinct CDR3 sequences, with roughly 28% observed a single time. Sequenced here: PBMCs, sampled before treatment. The sequence was collected from a male donor with gallbladder cancer. This chain connects TRBV6-6 to TRBJ1-2, with D possibly matching TRBD1 (5 bases). The CDR3 is CASTQGGGGYGYTF. In DNA, the CDR3 is TGTGCCAGCACCCAAGGCGGGGGGGGGTATGGCTACACCTTC.